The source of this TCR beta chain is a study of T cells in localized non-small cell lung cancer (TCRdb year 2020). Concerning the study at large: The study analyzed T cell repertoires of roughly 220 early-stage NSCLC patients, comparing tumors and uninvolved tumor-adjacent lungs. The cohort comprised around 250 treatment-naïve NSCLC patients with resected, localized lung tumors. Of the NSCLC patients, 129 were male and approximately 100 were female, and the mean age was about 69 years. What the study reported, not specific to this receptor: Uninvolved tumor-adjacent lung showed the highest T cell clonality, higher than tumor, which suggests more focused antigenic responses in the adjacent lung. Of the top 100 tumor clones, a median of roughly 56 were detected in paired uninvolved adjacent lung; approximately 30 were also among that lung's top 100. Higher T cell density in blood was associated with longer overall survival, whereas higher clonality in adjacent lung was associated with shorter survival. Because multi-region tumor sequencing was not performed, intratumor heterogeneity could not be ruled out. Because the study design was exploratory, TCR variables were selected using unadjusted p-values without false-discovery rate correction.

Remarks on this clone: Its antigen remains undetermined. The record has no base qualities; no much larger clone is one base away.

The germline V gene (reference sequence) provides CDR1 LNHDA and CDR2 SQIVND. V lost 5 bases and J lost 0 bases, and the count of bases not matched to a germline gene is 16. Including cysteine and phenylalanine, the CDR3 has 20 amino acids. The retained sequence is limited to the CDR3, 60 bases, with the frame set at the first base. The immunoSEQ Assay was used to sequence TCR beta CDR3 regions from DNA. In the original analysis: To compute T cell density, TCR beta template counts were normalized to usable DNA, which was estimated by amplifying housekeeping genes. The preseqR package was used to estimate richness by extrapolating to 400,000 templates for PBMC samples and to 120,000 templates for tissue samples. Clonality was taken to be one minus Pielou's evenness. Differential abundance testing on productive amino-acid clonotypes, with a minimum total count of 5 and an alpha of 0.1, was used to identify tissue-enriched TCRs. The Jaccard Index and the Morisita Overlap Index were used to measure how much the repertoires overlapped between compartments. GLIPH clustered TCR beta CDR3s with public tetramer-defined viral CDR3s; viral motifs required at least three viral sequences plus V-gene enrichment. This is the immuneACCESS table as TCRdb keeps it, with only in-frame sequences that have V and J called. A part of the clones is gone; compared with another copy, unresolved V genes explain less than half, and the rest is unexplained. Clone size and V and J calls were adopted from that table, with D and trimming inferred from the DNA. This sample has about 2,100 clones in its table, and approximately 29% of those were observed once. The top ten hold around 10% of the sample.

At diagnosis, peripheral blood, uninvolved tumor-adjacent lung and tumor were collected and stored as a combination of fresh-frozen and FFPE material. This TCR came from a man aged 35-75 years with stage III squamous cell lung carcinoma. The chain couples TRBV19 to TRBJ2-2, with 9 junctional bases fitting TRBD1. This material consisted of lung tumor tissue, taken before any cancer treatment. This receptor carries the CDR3 CASSSAPGQGSWTNTGELFF. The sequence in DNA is TGTGCCAGTAGTTCCGCACCGGGACAGGGTTCGTGGACGAACACCGGGGAGCTGTTTTTT.